This entry describes one T cell receptor beta chain. These data are taken from a study of patients and donors after allogeneic stem cell transplantation. This CDR3 contains 14 residues. The germline gives CDR1 SGHAT, CDR2 FQNNGV. V lost 1 base to trimming and J lost 5 bases; unmatched junction nucleotides: 1. One entry per CDR3 protein results from TCRdb running MiXCR on the RT-PCR reads. The table records 410,000 or so distinct CDR3 sequences, 15% to 20% of them present only once. The chain is built from TRBV11-2 and TRBJ2-7; 11 bases are shared with TRBD1. The clonotype comes from a human donor who was either an allogeneic HSCT recipient or a stem cell or donor lymphocyte infusion donor (not recorded which). It is not recorded whose cells these are; they may come from a transplant donor. Sequences were obtained from blood, either unsorted or a sorted T cell fraction (not recorded which). The CDR3 DNA is TGTGCCAGCAGCTTAGGGACAGGGGGCCACGAGCAGTACTTC. Amino acid sequence: CASSLGTGGHEQYF.